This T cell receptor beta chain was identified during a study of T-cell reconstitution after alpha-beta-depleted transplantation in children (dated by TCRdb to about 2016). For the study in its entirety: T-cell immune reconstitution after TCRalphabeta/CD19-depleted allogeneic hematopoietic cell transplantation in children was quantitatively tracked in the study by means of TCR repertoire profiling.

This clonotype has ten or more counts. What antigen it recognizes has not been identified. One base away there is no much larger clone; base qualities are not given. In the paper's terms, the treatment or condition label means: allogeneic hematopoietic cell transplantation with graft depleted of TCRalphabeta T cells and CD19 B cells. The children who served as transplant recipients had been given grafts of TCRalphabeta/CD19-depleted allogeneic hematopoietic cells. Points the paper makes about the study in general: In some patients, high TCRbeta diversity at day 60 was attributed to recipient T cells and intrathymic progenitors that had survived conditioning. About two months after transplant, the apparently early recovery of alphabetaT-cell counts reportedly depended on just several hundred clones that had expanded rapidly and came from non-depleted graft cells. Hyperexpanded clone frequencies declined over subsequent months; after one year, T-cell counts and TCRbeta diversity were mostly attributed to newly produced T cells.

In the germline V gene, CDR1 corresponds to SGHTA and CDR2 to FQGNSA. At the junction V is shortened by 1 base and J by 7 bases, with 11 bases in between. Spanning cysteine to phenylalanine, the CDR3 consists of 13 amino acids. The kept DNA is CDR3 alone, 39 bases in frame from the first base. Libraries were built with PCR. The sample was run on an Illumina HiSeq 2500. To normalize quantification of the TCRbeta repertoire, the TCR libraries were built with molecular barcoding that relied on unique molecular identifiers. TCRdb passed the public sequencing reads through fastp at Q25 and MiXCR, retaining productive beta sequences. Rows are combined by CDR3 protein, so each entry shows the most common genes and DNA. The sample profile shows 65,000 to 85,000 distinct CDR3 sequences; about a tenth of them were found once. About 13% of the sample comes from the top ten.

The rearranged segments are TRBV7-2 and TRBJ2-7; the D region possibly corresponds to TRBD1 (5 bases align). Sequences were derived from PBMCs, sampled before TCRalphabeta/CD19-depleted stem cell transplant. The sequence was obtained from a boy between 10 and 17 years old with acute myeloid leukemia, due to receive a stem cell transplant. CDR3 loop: CASSLGRGVEQYF. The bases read TGTGCCAGCAGCTTAGGAAGGGGCGTGGAGCAGTACTTC.